A single sample is the source of the 11 T cell receptor beta chains below, sequenced in a study of cytomegalovirus exposure and HLA in healthy donors. Profiled with immunoSEQ multiplex PCR; TCRdb holds only in-frame clones, not every one. Counted here are a few hundred thousand clones, under 95% occurring once; the ten biggest clones make up about 1%. Sequencing input: PBMCs. The receptors shown here come from a woman aged 18-29 years in good health and CMV-seronegative.

The rearrangement links TRBV2 to TRBJ1-5, with 9 nucleotides matching TRBD1. The CDR3 is 17 amino acids. Looked up from germline, CDR1 is SNHLY and CDR2 is FYNNEI. The V gene end was trimmed by 6 bases and the J gene end by 2 bases; junction bases not matched to a gene: 11. DNA of the CDR3: TGTGCCAGCAGCGGACAGGGGATAGGGTCAGGCAATCAGCCCCAGCATTTT. Its protein product is CASSGQGIGSGNQPQHF.

The chain employs TRBV27 and TRBJ1-3; 7 bases line up with TRBD1. The CDR3 has 18 residues. The germline CDR1 and CDR2 sequences are MNHEY and SMNVEV (reference sequence). Losses at the gene ends were 7 bases for V and 0 bases for J; bases not matched to a gene: 15. The CDR3 sequence is CASILPPGQSSSGNTIYF. The CDR3, as DNA: TGTGCCAGCATTCTGCCCCCGGGACAGTCGTCCTCTGGAAACACCATATATTTT.

The chain recombines TRBV11-3 with TRBJ2-7; D is perhaps TRBD1 (6 bases). V gave up 5 bases and J gave up 3 bases, with 17 bases separating them. From germline, CDR1 is SGHNT and CDR2 YENEEA. This CDR3 has 15 residues. CDR3 DNA: TGTGCCAGCAGCCCTGGGGGCGTTTCAGACTACGAGCAGTACTTC. It encodes CASSPGGVSDYEQYF.

This chain's CDR3 is CASTLTSGSSYEQYF. The DNA of the CDR3 is TGTGCCAGCACCCTGACTAGCGGAAGCTCCTACGAGCAGTACTTC. The chain recombines TRBV2 with TRBJ2-7; 9 bases are shared with TRBD2. The V segment lost 7 bases and the J segment 0 bases; nucleotides outside the gene matches: 7. The germline V gene has CDR1 SNHLY and CDR2 FYNNEI. The CDR3 spans 15 residues.

The chain has TRBV7-8 and TRBJ1-3; D may be TRBD1 (5 bases). Trimming removed 3 bases from V and 0 bases from J, with 9 bases in between. From germline, CDR1 is SGHVS and CDR2 FQNEAQ. This CDR3 is built from 15 residues. The CDR3 region has the DNA TGTGCCAGCAGCTTTGGGGCTGGCTCTGGAAACACCATATATTTT. Protein: CASSFGAGSGNTIYF.

The V call is TRBV5-1, the J call TRBJ2-7; 8 nucleotides align to TRBD2. Germline V gene data show CDR1 as SGHRS and CDR2 as YFSETQ. This CDR3 has 15 amino acids. V was pared by 3 bases and J by 2 bases, with 7 bases of the junction left unmatched. The CDR3 DNA reads TGCGCCAGCAGCTGGGTTAGCGGGACTACCTACGAGCAGTACTTC. It codes for CASSWVSGTTYEQYF.

The chain's CDR3 is CASSKTSDAGELFF. In nucleotides, the CDR3 is TGTGCCAGTAGTAAAACTAGCGATGCCGGGGAGCTGTTTTTT. This chain links TRBV19 with TRBJ2-2; TRBD2 matches 7 bases. This CDR3 has 14 amino acids. Germline V gives CDR1 LNHDA, CDR2 SQIVND (reference sequence). Unmatched junction bases numbered 5, after V lost 4 bases and J lost 6 bases. The full variable domain, in which reference TRBV19 and TRBJ2-2 provide the parts outside the CDR3, is DGGITQSPKYLFRKEGQNVTLSCEQNLNHDAMYWYRQDPGQGLRLIYYSQIVNDFQKGDIAEGYSVSREKKESFPLTVTSAQKNPTAFYLCASSKTSDAGELFFGEGSRLTVL.

This rearrangement joins TRBV5-1 to TRBJ2-1; 11 bases are a match to TRBD2. V dropped 1 base and J dropped 4; count of bases not matched to a gene: 7. This CDR3 contains 17 residues. Germline V CDR1 and CDR2: SGHRS, YFSETQ. CDR3 nucleotides: TGCGCCAGCAGCTTGACGACTAGCGGGAAGCGATACAATGAGCAGTTCTTC. Encoded protein: CASSLTTSGKRYNEQFF.

The J gene is TRBJ2-7, the V gene TRBV5-4; no reliable D call. The germline CDR1 and CDR2 sequences are SGHNT and YYREEE (reference sequence). V lost 0 bases and J lost 2, with 6 bases in between. The CDR3 length is 13 residues. CDR3: CASSLGPPYEQYF. CDR3 nucleotides: TGTGCCAGCAGCTTGGGGCCCCCCTACGAGCAGTACTTC.

The chain uses TRBV5-1 and TRBJ2-1; TRBD2 matches at 10 bases. The length of the CDR3 is 17 residues. The V and J ends lost 3 bases and 4 bases, in that order; junction bases with no gene match: 10. Germline V lookup: CDR1 SGHRS, CDR2 YFSETQ. CDR3 in amino acids: CASSSALAGEGYNEQFF. The DNA for the CDR3 is TGCGCCAGCAGCTCAGCCCTAGCGGGAGAGGGGTACAATGAGCAGTTCTTC.

The genes are TRBV11-2 and TRBJ2-3; possibly TRBD2 for D (5 bases). Deletions cut 0 bases from V and 0 bases from J, with 10 bases between. Germline V gives CDR1 SGHAT, CDR2 FQNNGV. The length of the CDR3 is 16 residues. The CDR3 here is CASSLERSGSTDTQYF. For the CDR3, the DNA is TGTGCCAGCAGCTTAGAACGCAGCGGCAGCACAGATACGCAGTATTTT.